This T cell receptor beta chain was recovered during a study of OX40 agonist ivuxolimab in advanced cancers. This clone came up a few times. The CDR3 runs to 12 residues. Trimming took off 4 bases at V and 7 bases at J, with 8 bases between the two ends. Per the germline V gene, CDR1 is SGHDT and CDR2 is YYEEEE. The data were produced by immunoSEQ multiplex PCR, yet TCRdb's version contains in-frame clones alone and is incomplete. The sample gives about 36,000 clones, 60% to 80% of which show up once; about 18% is in the top ten. The specimen was CD4+ or CD8+ T cells sorted from blood, collected in a trial of the OX40 agonist ivuxolimab. The TCR was taken from an adult with an advanced solid tumor such as melanoma, head and neck, liver or kidney cancer. This chain connects TRBV5-6 to TRBJ1-4; TRBD1 might be the D (5 bases). The CDR3 loop is CASSLRGEKLFF. CDR3 sequence (DNA): TGTGCCAGCAGCCTTAGGGGTGAAAAACTGTTTTTT.